This passage covers 21 T cell receptor beta chains from one sample sequenced in a study of blood T cell repertoires in COVID-19. Sequencing was performed with immunoSEQ multiplex PCR; in TCRdb, only in-frame clones are kept and a portion is missing. The sample holds about 200,000 clones, about nine tenths seen once. The material sequenced was peripheral blood. Receptor source: a man in his fifties with acute or convalescent COVID-19.

This chain uses TRBV5-1 with TRBJ2-7, with 7 bases fitting TRBD2. CDR1 is SGHRS and CDR2 is YFSETQ in the germline V gene. This CDR3 has 14 residues. The ends lost 0 bases at V and 5 bases at J; junction bases unmatched: 5. Here the CDR3 DNA reads TGCGCCAGCAGCTTGGCCGGGGGGTTTGACGAGCAGTACTTC. Protein: CASSLAGGFDEQYF.

The chain has TRBV28 and TRBJ1-5, with 7 bases identical to TRBD1. This CDR3 comprises 15 residues. The V gene end was trimmed by 5 bases and the J gene end by 2 bases; junction bases not matched to a gene: 6. Germline assignment: CDR1 MDHEN and CDR2 SYDVKM. The CDR3 here is CASSTQDRGNQPQHF. The CDR3 region has the DNA TGTGCCAGCAGTACCCAAGACAGGGGCAATCAGCCCCAGCATTTT.

This clone was seen a single time. The V call is TRBV2, the J call TRBJ2-2, with 12 bases that match TRBD2. This CDR3 is built from 16 residues. CDR1 and CDR2 from the germline V gene are SNHLY and FYNNEI. V lost 6 bases to trimming and J lost 4 bases; unmatched junction nucleotides: 6. The CDR3 here is CASRALAGGTTGELFF. In nucleotides, the CDR3 is TGTGCCAGCAGGGCCCTAGCGGGGGGGACCACCGGGGAGCTGTTTTTT.

The chain carries TRBV9 and TRBJ2-5; D possibly corresponds to TRBD2 (5 bases). This CDR3 is built from 14 residues. Trimming removed 2 bases from V and 4 bases from J, with 12 bases in between. Germline loops: CDR1 SGDLS, CDR2 YYNGEE. CDR3 loop: CASSVGLRGETQYF. The CDR3, as DNA: TGTGCCAGCAGCGTCGGCCTACGGGGAGAGACCCAGTACTTC.

The chain employs TRBV29-1 and TRBJ2-7; TRBD1 matches at 10 bases. Germline lookup yields CDR1 SQVTM and CDR2 ANQGSEA. The ends lost 3 bases at V and 4 bases at J; junction bases unmatched: 3. The CDR3 extends over 13 amino acids. DNA for the CDR3: TGCAGCGTTGATAAGGGACAGGGGTACGAGCAGTACTTC. It codes for CSVDKGQGYEQYF.

This clone was seen a handful of times. The chain has TRBV5-6 and TRBJ1-3; D remains unclear. The CDR3 is 18 residues long. V was clipped by 3 bases and J by 2 bases, with 21 bases between them. Germline-derived CDR1 and CDR2 are SGHDT and YYEEEE. Here the CDR3 reads CASSYPESHTSPGNTIYF. The CDR3 bases are TGTGCCAGCAGCTACCCGGAGTCCCACACCTCGCCTGGAAACACCATATATTTT.

V is TRBV2 and J is TRBJ2-5; D unclear. V was cut by 8 bases and J by 2 bases, with 6 bases left in between. Germline V gene data show CDR1 as SNHLY and CDR2 as FYNNEI. The CDR3 runs 11 residues. DNA of the CDR3: TGTGCCAGCGCGTTACAAGAGACCCAGTACTTC. Translation gives CASALQETQYF.

The gene calls are TRBV5-4 and TRBJ1-2, with D perhaps TRBD1 (6 bases). The CDR3 covers 14 residues. Germline assignment: CDR1 SGHNT and CDR2 YYREEE (reference sequence). V dropped 3 bases and J dropped 4 bases, with 13 bases sitting between them. This chain's CDR3 is CASSSTGGGYGYTF. CDR3 sequence (DNA): TGTGCCAGCAGCTCAACGGGAGGGGGCTATGGCTACACCTTC.

The chain recombines TRBV7-9 with TRBJ2-7, with TRBD1 as a possible D gene (6 bases). Between the trimmed V and J ends, which lost 6 bases and 2 bases, there was a span of 11 bases. Germline assignment: CDR1 SEHNR and CDR2 FQNEAQ (reference sequence). This CDR3 comprises 13 residues. In nucleotides, the CDR3 is TGTGCCAGCAGGACAGGATTGGCCTACGAGCAGTACTTC. Protein product: CASRTGLAYEQYF. The variable domain in full, completed from reference TRBV7-9 and TRBJ2-7, reads DTGVSQNPRHKITKRGQNVTFRCDPISEHNRLYWYRQTLGQGPEFLTYFQNEAQLEKSRLLSDRFSAERPKGSFSTLEIQRTEQGDSAMYLCASRTGLAYEQYFGPGTRLTVT.

V usage is TRBV5-1 and J usage is TRBJ1-2; D remains unclear. V was cut by 0 bases and J by 3 bases, with 9 bases left in between. Germline V gives CDR1 SGHRS, CDR2 YFSETQ. CDR3 length: 14 residues. The CDR3 DNA reads TGCGCCAGCAGCTTGGTAGAGGGCGACTATGGCTACACCTTC. It yields the protein CASSLVEGDYGYTF.

V usage is TRBV5-4 and J usage is TRBJ1-2, with D perhaps TRBD1 (6 bases). The V gene's germline CDR1 is SGHNT and CDR2 YYREEE (reference sequence). The CDR3 consists of 15 residues. Trimming removed 1 base from V and 5 bases from J, with 15 bases in between. The CDR3: CASSLINRAGYGYTF. The CDR3 DNA follows: TGTGCCAGCAGCTTGATCAACAGGGCGGGTTATGGCTACACCTTC.

This rearrangement joins TRBV12-5 to TRBJ1-2; D call uncertain. Trimming left V 6 bases short and J 5 bases short, with 10 bases between. Germline CDR1 is LGHNT and CDR2 is FRNRAP. This CDR3 has 12 amino acids. CDR3 loop: CASGYSGYGYTF. The CDR3 region has the DNA TGTGCTAGTGGGTACAGCGGGTATGGCTACACCTTC.

The rearrangement links TRBV5-1 to TRBJ1-2; D unresolved. The CDR3 is 14 amino acids. Looked up from germline, CDR1 is SGHRS and CDR2 is YFSETQ. Trimming removed 5 bases at V and 2 bases at J, with 13 bases between. This chain's CDR3 is CASSSVTGNYGYTF. DNA of the CDR3: TGCGCCAGCAGTTCCGTGACTGGGAACTATGGCTACACCTTC.

Details on this clone: Other DNA sequences in the sample encode the same CDR3. This chain connects TRBV19 to TRBJ1-2; 7 bases fit TRBD1. Trimming cost V 3 bases and J 0 bases; bases outside gene matches: 1. Germline V gives CDR1 LNHDA, CDR2 SQIVND (reference sequence). This CDR3 has 14 amino acids. The CDR3 loop is CASSIGTANYGYTF. The DNA for the CDR3 is TGTGCCAGTAGTATTGGGACAGCTAACTATGGCTACACCTTC.

V gene TRBV19 combines with J gene TRBJ2-7, with TRBD1 identical over 7 bases. The trim removed 5 bases at V and 0 bases at J, leaving 7 bases unmatched. The CDR3 spans 15 residues. Germline values: CDR1 LNHDA, CDR2 SQIVND (reference sequence). The CDR3 sequence: CASSPQGKSSYEQYF. In DNA, the CDR3 is TGTGCCAGTAGTCCACAGGGGAAGAGCTCCTACGAGCAGTACTTC. The variable domain in full, completed from reference TRBV19 and TRBJ2-7, reads DGGITQSPKYLFRKEGQNVTLSCEQNLNHDAMYWYRQDPGQGLRLIYYSQIVNDFQKGDIAEGYSVSREKKESFPLTVTSAQKNPTAFYLCASSPQGKSSYEQYFGPGTRLTVT.

The genes are TRBV6-2 or TRBV6-3 and TRBJ1-5; D perhaps matches TRBD1 (5 bases). In germline, CDR1 is MNHEY, CDR2 SVGEGT. The germline V and J ends were trimmed by 0 bases and 1 base, with 7 bases remaining between them. This CDR3 comprises 15 residues. The CDR3 coding sequence is TGTGCCAGCAGTTACTCGGGGCGCAGCAATCAGCCCCAGCATTTT. Translation: CASSYSGRSNQPQHF.

The genes are TRBV4-1 and TRBJ2-2, with a weak D call TRBD2 (5 bases). The CDR3 is 17 residues long. Trimming removed 4 bases from V and 4 bases from J, with 19 bases in between. Looked up from germline, CDR1 is MGHRA and CDR2 is YSYEKL. The CDR3 DNA follows: TGCGCCAGCAGCCTCCCTCCAGAGAGGGCGATCACCGGGGAGCTGTTTTTT. It specifies CASSLPPERAITGELFF.

This clone was seen a handful of times. The CDR3 region has the DNA TGTGCCTGGAGTGTACCCGGGACAGGGGGCACAGCTTTCTTT. This gives the protein CAWSVPGTGGTAFF. The V gene is TRBV30, the J gene TRBJ1-1, with 12 positions matching TRBD1. Germline assignment: CDR1 GTSNPN and CDR2 SVGIG (reference sequence). This CDR3 is built from 14 residues. With 0 bases clipped from V and 10 bases from J, the junction kept 6 bases outside the gene matches.

In this sample, this clone is medium-sized. Other nucleotide sequences from this sample produce the same CDR3. This chain uses TRBV11-3 with TRBJ2-1; 10 nucleotides align to TRBD1. The junction had 3 bases not matched to a gene; V was cut back by 4 bases and J by 0 bases. The CDR3 sequence is 16 residues long. In germline, CDR1 is SGHNT, CDR2 YENEEA. The CDR3 DNA is TGTGCCAGCAGCTCCCGGGACAGGGGCTCCTACAATGAGCAGTTCTTC. Encoded protein: CASSSRDRGSYNEQFF.

The CDR3 loop reads CASSYSMGQNEAFF. CDR3 DNA: TGTGCCAGCAGTTACTCGATGGGACAGAATGAAGCTTTCTTT. The chain is built from TRBV6-5 and TRBJ1-1, with TRBD1 matching over 7 bases. In germline, CDR1 is MNHEY, CDR2 SVGAGI. V shed 0 bases and J 7 bases; nucleotides not matched to a gene: 5. CDR3 size: 14 residues.

V usage is TRBV5-5 and J usage is TRBJ1-4, with 7 bases matching TRBD1. Per the germline V gene, CDR1 is SGHKS and CDR2 is YYEKEE (reference sequence). The CDR3 is made up of 14 amino acids. Trimming removed 4 bases from V and 1 base from J; junction bases left unmatched: 1. Written as DNA, the CDR3 is TGTGCCAGCAGCCCAGGGGGAACTAATGAAAAACTGTTTTTT. It yields the protein CASSPGGTNEKLFF.